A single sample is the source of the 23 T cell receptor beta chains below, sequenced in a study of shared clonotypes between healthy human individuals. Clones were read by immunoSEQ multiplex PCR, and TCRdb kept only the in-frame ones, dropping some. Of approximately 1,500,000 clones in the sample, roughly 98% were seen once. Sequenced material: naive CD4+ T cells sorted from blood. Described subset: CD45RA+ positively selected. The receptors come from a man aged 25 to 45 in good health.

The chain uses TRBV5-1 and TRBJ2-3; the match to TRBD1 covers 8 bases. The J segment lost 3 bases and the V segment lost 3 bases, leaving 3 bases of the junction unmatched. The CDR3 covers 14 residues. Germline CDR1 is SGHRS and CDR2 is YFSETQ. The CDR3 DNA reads TGCGCCAGCAGCTCGCAGGGGGCTACAGATACGCAGTATTTT. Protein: CASSSQGATDTQYF.

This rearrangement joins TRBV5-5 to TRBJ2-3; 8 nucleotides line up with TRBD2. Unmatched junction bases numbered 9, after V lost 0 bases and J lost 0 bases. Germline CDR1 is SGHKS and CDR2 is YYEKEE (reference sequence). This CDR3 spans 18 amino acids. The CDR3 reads CASSLVVAGPPSTDTQYF. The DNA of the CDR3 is TGTGCCAGCAGCTTGGTGGTAGCGGGGCCACCTAGCACAGATACGCAGTATTTT.

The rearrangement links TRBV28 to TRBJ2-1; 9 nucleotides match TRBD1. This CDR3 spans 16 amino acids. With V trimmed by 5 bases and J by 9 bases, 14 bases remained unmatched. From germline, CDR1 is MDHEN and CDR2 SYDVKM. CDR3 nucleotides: TGTGCCAGCAGTCCAAGCCGGGACAGGGAGGGCGGTGAGCAGTTCTTC. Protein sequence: CASSPSRDREGGEQFF.

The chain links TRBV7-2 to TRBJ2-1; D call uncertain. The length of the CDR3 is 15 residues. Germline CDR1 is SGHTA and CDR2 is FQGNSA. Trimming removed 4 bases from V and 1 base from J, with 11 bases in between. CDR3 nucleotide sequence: TGTGCCAGCAGCTCCGGACCGACGTCCTACAATGAGCAGTTCTTC. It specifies CASSSGPTSYNEQFF.

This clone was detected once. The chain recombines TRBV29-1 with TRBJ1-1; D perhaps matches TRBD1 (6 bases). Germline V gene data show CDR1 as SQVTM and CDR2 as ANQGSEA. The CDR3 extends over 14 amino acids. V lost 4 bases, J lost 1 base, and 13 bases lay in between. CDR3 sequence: CSVGWGGANTEAFF. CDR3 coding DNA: TGCAGCGTTGGCTGGGGGGGCGCGAACACTGAAGCTTTCTTT.

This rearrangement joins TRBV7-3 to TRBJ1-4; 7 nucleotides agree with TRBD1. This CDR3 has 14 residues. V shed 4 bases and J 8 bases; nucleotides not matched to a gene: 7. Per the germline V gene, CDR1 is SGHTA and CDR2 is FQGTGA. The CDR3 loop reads CASSSGGISEKLFF. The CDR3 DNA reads TGTGCCAGCAGCTCAGGGGGGATCAGCGAAAAACTGTTTTTT.

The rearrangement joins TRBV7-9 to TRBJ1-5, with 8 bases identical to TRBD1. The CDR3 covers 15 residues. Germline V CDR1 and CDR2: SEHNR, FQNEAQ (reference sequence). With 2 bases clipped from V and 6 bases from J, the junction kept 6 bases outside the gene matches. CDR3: CASSLNGQGSQPQHF. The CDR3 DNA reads TGTGCCAGCAGCTTAAACGGACAGGGTAGTCAGCCCCAGCATTTT.

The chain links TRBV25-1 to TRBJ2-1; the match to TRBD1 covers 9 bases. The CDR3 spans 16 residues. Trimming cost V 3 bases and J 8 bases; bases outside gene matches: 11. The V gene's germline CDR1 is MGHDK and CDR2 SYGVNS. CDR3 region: CASSDIKGQGIYEQFF. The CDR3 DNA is TGTGCCAGCAGTGACATAAAGGGACAGGGAATCTATGAGCAGTTCTTC.

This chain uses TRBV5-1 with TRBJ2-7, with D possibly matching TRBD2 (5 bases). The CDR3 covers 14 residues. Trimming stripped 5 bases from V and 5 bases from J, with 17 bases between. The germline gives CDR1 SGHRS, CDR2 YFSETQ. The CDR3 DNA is TGCGCCAGCAGGTCAACGGGGAATTGGGACGAGCAGTACTTC. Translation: CASRSTGNWDEQYF.

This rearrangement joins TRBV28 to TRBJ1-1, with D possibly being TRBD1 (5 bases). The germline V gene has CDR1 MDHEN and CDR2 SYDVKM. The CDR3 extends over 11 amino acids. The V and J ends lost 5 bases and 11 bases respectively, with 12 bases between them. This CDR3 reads CASSPTVPAFF. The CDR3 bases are TGTGCCAGCAGTCCGACAGTCCCTGCTTTCTTT.

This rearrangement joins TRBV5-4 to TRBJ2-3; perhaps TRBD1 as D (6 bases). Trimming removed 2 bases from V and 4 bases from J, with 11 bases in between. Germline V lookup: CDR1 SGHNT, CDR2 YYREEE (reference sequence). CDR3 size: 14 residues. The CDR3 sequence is CASSLTGFADTQYF. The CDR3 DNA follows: TGTGCCAGCAGCTTAACAGGGTTCGCAGATACGCAGTATTTT.

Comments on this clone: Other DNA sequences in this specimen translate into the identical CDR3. The CDR3, as DNA: TGTGCCAGCAGCACCCAAGTGAACACTGAAGCTTTCTTT. Translating gives CASSTQVNTEAFF. The rearrangement links TRBV7-9 to TRBJ1-1; D gene ambiguous. The CDR3 has 13 residues. V was cut by 5 bases and J by 0 bases, with 7 bases left in between. The V gene's germline CDR1 is SEHNR and CDR2 FQNEAQ (reference sequence).

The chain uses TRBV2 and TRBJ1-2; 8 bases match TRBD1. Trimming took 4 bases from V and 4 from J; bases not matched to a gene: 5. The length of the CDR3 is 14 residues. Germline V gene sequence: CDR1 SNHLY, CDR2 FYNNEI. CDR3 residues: CASSVQDRAYGYTF. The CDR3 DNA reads TGTGCCAGCAGTGTCCAGGACAGGGCCTATGGCTACACCTTC.

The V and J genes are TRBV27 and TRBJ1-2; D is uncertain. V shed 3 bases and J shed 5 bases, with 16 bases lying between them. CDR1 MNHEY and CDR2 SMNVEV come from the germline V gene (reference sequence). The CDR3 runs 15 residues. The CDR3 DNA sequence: TGTGCCAGCAGTTTGCGCCCTGGGGTTAGGTATGGCTACACCTTC. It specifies CASSLRPGVRYGYTF.

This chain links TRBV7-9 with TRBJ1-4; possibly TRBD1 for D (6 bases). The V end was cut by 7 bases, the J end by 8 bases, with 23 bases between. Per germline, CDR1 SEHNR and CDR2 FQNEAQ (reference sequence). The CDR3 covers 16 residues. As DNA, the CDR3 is TGTGCCAGCATCAAGACATCGGGGGGCCAAGGGGAAAAACTGTTTTTT. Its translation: CASIKTSGGQGEKLFF.

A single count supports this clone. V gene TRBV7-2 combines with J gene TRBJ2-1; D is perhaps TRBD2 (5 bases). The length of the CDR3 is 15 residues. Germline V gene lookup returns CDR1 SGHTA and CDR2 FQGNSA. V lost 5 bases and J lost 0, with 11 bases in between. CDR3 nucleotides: TGTGCCAGCAGCCCGCGGGCGGGCTCCTACAATGAGCAGTTCTTC. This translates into CASSPRAGSYNEQFF.

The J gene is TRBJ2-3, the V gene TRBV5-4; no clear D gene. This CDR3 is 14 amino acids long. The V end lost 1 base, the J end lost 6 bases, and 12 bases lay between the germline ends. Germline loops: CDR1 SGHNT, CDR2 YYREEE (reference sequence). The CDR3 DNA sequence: TGTGCCAGCAGCTTGAAGGTGGGAAGGGATACGCAGTATTTT. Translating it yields CASSLKVGRDTQYF.

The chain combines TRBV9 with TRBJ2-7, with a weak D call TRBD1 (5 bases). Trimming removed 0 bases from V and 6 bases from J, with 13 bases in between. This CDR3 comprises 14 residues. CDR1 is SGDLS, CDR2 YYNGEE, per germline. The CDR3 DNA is TGTGCCAGCAGCGTAGAGGTTCCAGGGTCCGAGCAGTACTTC. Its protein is CASSVEVPGSEQYF.

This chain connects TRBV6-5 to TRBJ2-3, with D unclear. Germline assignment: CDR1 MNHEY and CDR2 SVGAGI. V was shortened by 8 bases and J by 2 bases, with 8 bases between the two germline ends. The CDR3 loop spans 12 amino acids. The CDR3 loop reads CASGPPTDTQYF. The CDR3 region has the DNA TGTGCCAGCGGGCCCCCCACAGATACGCAGTATTTT.

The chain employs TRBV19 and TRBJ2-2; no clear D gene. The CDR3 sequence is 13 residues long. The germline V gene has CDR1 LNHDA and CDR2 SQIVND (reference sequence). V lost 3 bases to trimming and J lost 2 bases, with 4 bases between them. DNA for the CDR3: TGTGCCAGTAGTATCTTTAACACCGGGGAGCTGTTTTTT. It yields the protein CASSIFNTGELFF.

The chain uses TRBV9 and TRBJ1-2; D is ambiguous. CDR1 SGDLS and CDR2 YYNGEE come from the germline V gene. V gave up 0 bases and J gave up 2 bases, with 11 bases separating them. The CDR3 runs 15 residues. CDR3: CASSVGSGYNYGYTF. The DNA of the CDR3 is TGTGCCAGCAGCGTAGGTTCCGGCTACAACTATGGCTACACCTTC.

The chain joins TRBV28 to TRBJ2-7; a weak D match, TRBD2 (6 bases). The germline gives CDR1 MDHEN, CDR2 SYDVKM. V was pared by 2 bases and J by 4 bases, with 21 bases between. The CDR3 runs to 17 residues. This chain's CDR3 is CASSLDSVYRGLYEQYF. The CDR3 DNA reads TGTGCCAGCAGTTTAGACAGTGTGTACCGGGGGTTGTACGAGCAGTACTTC.

The CDR3 DNA follows: TGTGCCAGCAGCTTAGGGACAGGGGGCGTTTTTGGCTACACCTTC. Amino acids: CASSLGTGGVFGYTF. The chain has TRBV9 and TRBJ1-2; 12 bases are a match to TRBD1. Germline V gene sequence: CDR1 SGDLS, CDR2 YYNGEE. V trimming: 4 bases; J trimming: 7 bases; junction bases outside the gene matches: 8. The CDR3 runs to 15 residues.